What follows are 20 T cell receptor beta chains derived from one specimen sequenced in a study of T cell responses to AZD1222 COVID-19 vaccine. TCRdb keeps only in-frame clones here, not all; method: immunoSEQ multiplex PCR. The sample consists of 150,000 or so clones, approximately 89% of them appearing once. Sequences were derived from peripheral blood, sampled on day 0 of AZD1222 vaccination. Receptor source: an adult in good health.

The J gene is TRBJ2-6, the V gene TRBV19; TRBD1 aligns across 9 bases. CDR3 length: 18 residues. Germline V gives CDR1 LNHDA, CDR2 SQIVND (reference sequence). Germline trimming cut 3 bases from V and 4 bases from J; bases unmatched to any gene: 10. CDR3 sequence (DNA): TGTGCCAGTAGTATTTGGGACAGGGTAGTACCAGGGGCCAACGTCCTGACTTTC. The encoded protein is CASSIWDRVVPGANVLTF.

This clone was seen just once. The rearrangement joins TRBV6-6 to TRBJ2-4; D is unclear. The CDR3 contains 16 residues. V was clipped by 6 bases and J by 1 base, with 16 bases between them. The germline V gene encodes CDR1 MNHNY and CDR2 SVGAGI (reference sequence). CDR3 residues: CASSWTARSAKNIQYF. In DNA form, the CDR3 reads TGTGCCAGCAGCTGGACGGCCCGTTCGGCCAAAAACATTCAGTACTTC.

The chain uses TRBV4-3 and TRBJ2-7; 7 bases are a match to TRBD2. This CDR3 region has 14 residues. V lost 8 bases, J lost 4 bases, and 11 bases stayed unmatched. Germline CDR1 LGHNA, CDR2 YSLEER. Here the CDR3 reads CASASAGAGYEQYF. The CDR3 DNA sequence: TGCGCCAGCGCCTCTGCGGGAGCTGGATACGAGCAGTACTTC.

V and J are TRBV27 and TRBJ2-7; 11 nucleotides agree with TRBD2. J lost 3 bases, V lost 6 bases, and 4 bases had no gene match. From germline, CDR1 is MNHEY and CDR2 SMNVEV (reference sequence). There are 14 residues in the CDR3. The CDR3 is CASRKGLADYEQYF. The CDR3 nucleotides are TGTGCCAGCAGGAAGGGACTAGCGGACTACGAGCAGTACTTC.

For this clone: At one boundary the junction diverges from the germline segment, which might be a read error. This sequence joins TRBV29-1 and TRBJ2-1; D remains unclear. Germline V CDR1 and CDR2: SQVTM, ANQGSEA. The CDR3 covers 11 residues. DNA of the CDR3: TGCAGCGCGCTGGTGTACAGTGAGCAGTTCTTC. Protein sequence: CSALVYSEQFF.

The CDR3 loop is CASSYDTGTGANVLTF. In DNA form, the CDR3 reads TGTGCCAGCAGCTATGACACAGGGACTGGGGCCAACGTCCTGACTTTC. The chain combines TRBV7-8 with TRBJ2-6; perhaps TRBD1 as D (6 bases). Germline CDR1 and CDR2: SGHVS and FQNEAQ. V was trimmed by 4 bases and J by 2 bases, leaving 12 bases between them. This CDR3 comprises 16 residues. Using reference TRBV7-8 and TRBJ2-6 for the parts outside the CDR3, the full variable domain is GAGVSQSPRYKVAKRGQDVALRCDPISGHVSLFWYQQALGQGPEFLTYFQNEAQLDKSGLPSDRFFAERPEGSVSTLKIQRTQQEDSAVYLCASSYDTGTGANVLTFGAGSRLTVL.

J is TRBJ1-6 and V is TRBV3-1 (or the pseudogene TRBV3-2); 8 bases are shared with TRBD1. CDR3 length: 15 residues. Looked up from germline, CDR1 is LGHDT and CDR2 is YNNKEL (reference sequence). The ends lost 2 bases at V and 7 bases at J; junction bases unmatched: 4. The CDR3 sequence is CASSQTQGVNSPLHF. The CDR3 DNA sequence: TGTGCCAGCAGCCAAACACAGGGGGTAAATTCACCCCTCCACTTT.

The CDR3 region is CASSFEQGKGEKLFF. The CDR3 DNA is TGTGCCAGCAGCTTTGAGCAGGGGAAGGGTGAAAAACTGTTTTTT. The chain couples TRBV5-4 to TRBJ1-4, with a possible D match to TRBD1 (6 bases). This CDR3 contains 15 residues. The ends were cut back, 2 bases at V and 7 bases at J, with 15 bases in the middle. Per the germline V gene, CDR1 is SGHNT and CDR2 is YYREEE (reference sequence).

The chain uses TRBV11-2 and TRBJ2-7; 10 bases fit TRBD2. V trimming: 1 base; J trimming: 3 bases; junction bases outside the gene matches: 15. From germline, CDR1 is SGHAT and CDR2 FQNNGV. This CDR3 spans 19 amino acids. The CDR3 coding sequence is TGTGCCAGCAGCTTAGTGGGGGTGCGGGGTAGCGGGAGGTTCTACGAGCAGTACTTC. It yields the protein CASSLVGVRGSGRFYEQYF.

The chain links TRBV4-1 to TRBJ2-1; D is undetermined. V lost 0 bases, J lost 5 bases, and 11 bases lay in between. The length of the CDR3 is 15 residues. Per the germline V gene, CDR1 is MGHRA and CDR2 is YSYEKL. The CDR3 loop reads CASSQEKWPNNEQFF. CDR3 bases: TGCGCCAGCAGCCAAGAAAAGTGGCCAAACAATGAGCAGTTCTTC.

The chain has TRBV11-1 and TRBJ2-7, with 7 bases identical to TRBD1. Trimming cost V 1 base and J 4 bases; bases outside gene matches: 7. This CDR3 spans 15 amino acids. Germline loops: CDR1 SGHAT, CDR2 FQDESV (reference sequence). DNA for the CDR3: TGTGCCAGCAGCTTAGAACAGGGGACCTTTTACGAGCAGTACTTC. Protein: CASSLEQGTFYEQYF.

This chain connects TRBV18 to TRBJ1-1; 9 positions match TRBD1. Per germline, CDR1 KGHSH and CDR2 LQKENI. Trimming at V came to 5 bases and at J to 4 bases, leaving 5 bases not matched to a gene. This CDR3 region has 14 residues. The CDR3 loop is CASSRDRAATEAFF. For the CDR3, the DNA is TGTGCCAGCTCAAGGGACAGGGCGGCCACTGAAGCTTTCTTT.

The CDR3, as DNA: TGTGCCAGCAGCCGACTAGCGGGAGGAACCTACGAGCAGTACTTC. Translation gives CASSRLAGGTYEQYF. The chain is built from TRBV5-6 and TRBJ2-7; 13 positions match TRBD2. After removal of 4 bases from V and 2 bases from J, the junction contained 3 bases not matched to a gene. The CDR3 sequence is 15 residues long. Germline CDR1 reads SGHDT; CDR2 reads YYEEEE.

This chain links TRBV6-2 or TRBV6-3 with TRBJ1-3; 9 bases map to TRBD1. J lost 0 bases, V lost 2 bases, and 11 bases had no gene match. The germline CDR1 and CDR2 sequences are MNHEY and SVGEGT. This CDR3 contains 19 residues. The CDR3 loop is CASSYRFGTGRFSGNTIYF. The CDR3 coding sequence is TGTGCCAGCAGTTACCGCTTTGGGACAGGGCGTTTCTCTGGAAACACCATATATTTT.

The chain employs TRBV4-2 and TRBJ1-2, with D perhaps matching TRBD1 (5 bases). Germline V lookup: CDR1 LGHNA, CDR2 YNFKEQ. Trimming took off 1 base at V and 7 bases at J, with 13 bases between the two ends. The CDR3 is 14 residues long. The CDR3 bases are TGTGCCAGCAGCCAAGTTCTCAGGGCTGGTGGCTACACCTTC. This sequence encodes CASSQVLRAGGYTF.

V and J are TRBV19 and TRBJ1-6; D possibly corresponds to TRBD1 (5 bases). Trimming left V 7 bases short and J 8 bases short, with 12 bases between. This CDR3 region has 13 residues. Germline-derived CDR1 and CDR2 are LNHDA and SQIVND (reference sequence). The CDR3 is CASKGQVDSPLHF. The CDR3 nucleotides read TGTGCCAGTAAGGGGCAGGTTGATTCACCCCTCCACTTT.

The V gene is TRBV6-5, the J gene TRBJ2-1; maybe TRBD1 (5 bases). CDR1 and CDR2 (germline): MNHEY, SVGAGI. There are 13 residues in the CDR3. V lost 6 bases and J 6 bases, leaving 12 bases between the germline ends. The CDR3 sequence: CASSPDQGNEQFF. The CDR3 region has the DNA TGTGCCAGCAGCCCCGATCAGGGCAATGAGCAGTTCTTC.

The chain has TRBV28 and TRBJ2-4; D is undetermined. The V gene's germline CDR1 is MDHEN and CDR2 SYDVKM. The ends were cut back, 3 bases at V and 2 bases at J, with 14 bases in the middle. The CDR3 is made up of 16 amino acids. The CDR3 loop is CASSFLPLGTKNIQYF. CDR3 nucleotides: TGTGCCAGCAGTTTTTTGCCACTTGGTACCAAAAACATTCAGTACTTC.

V gene TRBV6-4 combines with J gene TRBJ2-7; D unresolved. V was pared by 6 bases and J by 7 bases, with 10 bases between. CDR1 is MRHNA and CDR2 is SNTAGT in the germline V gene. CDR3 length: 11 amino acids. CDR3 coding DNA: TGTGCCAGCAGCGTTAGAAAAGAGCAGTACTTC. It codes for CASSVRKEQYF.

The chain links TRBV2 to TRBJ2-7; TRBD1 is a possible D gene (6 bases). The germline V gene encodes CDR1 SNHLY and CDR2 FYNNEI. The CDR3 is 15 residues long. V was pared by 7 bases and J by 3 bases, with 19 bases between. In DNA, the CDR3 is TGTGCCAGCATTCAGGGGAGCCCAACTATCTACGAGCAGTACTTC. Translated, it gives CASIQGSPTIYEQYF.